One T cell receptor beta chain is described in this entry. Germline values: CDR1 SEHNR, CDR2 FQNEAQ (reference sequence). There are 14 residues in the CDR3. V dropped 0 bases and J dropped 4 bases, with 10 bases sitting between them. TCRdb re-called the 5' RACE reads with MiXCR, one entry per CDR3 protein. The sample has under 250,000 distinct CDR3 sequences, 15% seen once. The source of the sample is a study of T-cell memory formation after mild COVID-19. Sequenced material: PBMCs or a T cell subset sorted from them (not recorded which). The TCR was taken from an adult woman who had mild COVID-19 (a few samples of this study predate the infection). Cell type and time point are not known. The chain employs TRBV7-9 and TRBJ2-7; tentative D call: TRBD2 (5 bases). Here the CDR3 reads CASSLAEVQYEQYF. The CDR3 bases are TGTGCCAGCAGCTTAGCGGAGGTACAATACGAGCAGTACTTC. Looking up the rest from reference TRBV7-9 and TRBJ2-7 gives the full variable domain: DTGVSQNPRHKITKRGQNVTFRCDPISEHNRLYWYRQTLGQGPEFLTYFQNEAQLEKSRLLSDRFSAERPKGSFSTLEIQRTEQGDSAMYLCASSLAEVQYEQYFGPGTRLTVT.